This T cell receptor beta chain was obtained from a study of blood T cell repertoires in COVID-19. The length of the CDR3 is 14 residues. Trimming took 0 bases from V and 3 from J, leaving 6 bases between them. CDR1 is SNHLY and CDR2 is FYNNEI in the germline V gene. Libraries were prepared by immunoSEQ multiplex PCR; TCRdb keeps only in-frame clonotypes and omits some of them. In the table there are roughly 100,000 clones, 75% to 85% of which are singletons. The TCR was taken from a man at least 80 years old with COVID-19, enrolled during active disease. V and J are TRBV2 and TRBJ1-3; D not resolved. Sequencing input: peripheral blood. In nucleotides, the CDR3 is TGTGCCAGCAGTGAAGCGAGGGTTGGAAACACCATATATTTT. Protein: CASSEARVGNTIYF.